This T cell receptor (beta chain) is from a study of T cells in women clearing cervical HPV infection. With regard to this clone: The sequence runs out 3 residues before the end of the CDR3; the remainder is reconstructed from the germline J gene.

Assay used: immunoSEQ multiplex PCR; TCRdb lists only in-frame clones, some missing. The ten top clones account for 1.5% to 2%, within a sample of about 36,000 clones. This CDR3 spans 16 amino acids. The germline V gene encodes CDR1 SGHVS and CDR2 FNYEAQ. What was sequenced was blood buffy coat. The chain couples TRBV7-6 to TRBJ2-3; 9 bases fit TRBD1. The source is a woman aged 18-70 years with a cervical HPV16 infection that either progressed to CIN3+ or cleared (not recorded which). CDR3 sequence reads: CASSLEFQGQGETQYF. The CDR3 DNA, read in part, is TGTGCCAGCAGCTTAGAGTTCCAGGGACAGGGAGAGACG.